Listed below are T cell receptor beta chains from one sample, sequenced in a study of cytomegalovirus exposure and HLA in healthy donors. Clones were read by immunoSEQ multiplex PCR, and TCRdb kept only the in-frame ones, dropping some. The repertoire holds about 140,000 clones, roughly 80% seen once, with 2.5% to 4% in the top ten. Sequenced: PBMCs. The receptors stem from a middle-aged man in good health and CMV-seronegative. Each CDR3 is given with its conserved first and last residue. A D gene is named only where the DNA matches it firmly. Clone size is shown for a subset of rows, as once, few, many or a class of expanded clone.

J gene,clone size,D gene,V gene,CDR3 DNA,CDR3 protein
TRBJ1-2,-,TRBD1,TRBV18,TGTGCCAGCTCACCTGGACAGGGAGTAGGCTACACCTTC,CASSPGQGVGYTF
TRBJ1-1,-,-,TRBV7-3,TGTGCCAGCAGCTTAATTGGGGGACACCAGAACACTGAAGCTTTCTTT,CASSLIGGHQNTEAFF
TRBJ2-1,once,-,TRBV2,TGTGCCAGCAGTGCAAGCGGATCCTACAATGAGCAGTTCTTC,CASSASGSYNEQFF
TRBJ1-2,-,TRBD1,TRBV28,TGTGCCAGCACCACCAGGGGGTCGCATCGTGGCTACACCTTC,CASTTRGSHRGYTF
TRBJ2-2,-,-,TRBV7-9,TGTGCCAGCAGCTCCTCGGCCGGGGAGCTGTTTTTT,CASSSSAGELFF
TRBJ2-7,few,-,TRBV6-5,TGTGCCAGCAGTTTCACTGAATCCTACGAGCAGTACTTC,CASSFTESYEQYF
TRBJ2-7,-,-,TRBV9,TGTGCCAGCGGCCTGGGGGGAGTCGAGCAGTACTTC,CASGLGGVEQYF
TRBJ2-2,-,-,TRBV29-1,TGCAGCGTTGGCCAGGGGAACACCGGGGAGCTGTTTTTT,CSVGQGNTGELFF
TRBJ1-1,-,TRBD1,TRBV27,TGTGCCAGCAGTTTATCCCGGACAGGGAGGACTGAAGCTTTCTTT,CASSLSRTGRTEAFF
TRBJ1-1,-,TRBD1,TRBV7-8,TGTGCCAGCAGCTTCGCGGGACAGGGGTTAGACACTGAAGCTTTCTTT,CASSFAGQGLDTEAFF
TRBJ1-1,-,TRBD1,TRBV23-1,TGCGCCAGCAGTCAATCGGGACAGGGTTGTACTGAAGCTTTCTTT,CASSQSGQGCTEAFF
TRBJ1-1,-,-,TRBV4-2,TGTGCCAGCAGCTTAAACACTGAAGCTTTCTTT,CASSLNTEAFF
TRBJ2-1,-,-,TRBV6-4,TGTGCCAGCAGTGACTTCCCTGCGGATGAGCAGTTCTTC,CASSDFPADEQFF
TRBJ2-7,-,-,TRBV28,TGTGCCAGCAGCTCTCCAACAGAATTAGTTTGGTACTTC,CASSSPTELVWYF
TRBJ1-1,-,TRBD1,TRBV6-5,TGTGCCAGCAGTTTGAACAGGGGAATGAACACTGAAGCTTTCTTT,CASSLNRGMNTEAFF
TRBJ1-3,once,TRBD1,TRBV28,TGTGCCAGCAGTTCGTCCGGGACAGGAATCGGAAACACCATATATTTT,CASSSSGTGIGNTIYF
TRBJ1-4,-,-,TRBV6-5,TGTGCCAGTTCGGCAGGGCCTAATGAAAAACTGTTTTTT,CASSAGPNEKLFF
TRBJ2-1,-,TRBD2,TRBV10-3,TGTGCCATCAGTGAGTCCCAGGGAGGGGACAATGAGCAGTTCTTC,CAISESQGGDNEQFF
TRBJ1-5,-,-,TRBV28,TGTGCCAGCAGTTTCCCTAATCAGCCCCAGCATTTT,CASSFPNQPQHF
TRBJ1-2,-,-,TRBV5-1,TGCGCCAGCAGCTTGTCGGGGTATGGCTACACCTTC,CASSLSGYGYTF
TRBJ2-3,few,-,TRBV10-3,TGTGCCATCAGCTCAGTCCGCACAGATACGCAGTATTTT,CAISSVRTDTQYF
TRBJ2-7,-,-,TRBV5-1,TGCGCCAGCAGCTTGAGAACTAGTGGATCCTACGAGCAGTACTTC,CASSLRTSGSYEQYF
TRBJ2-3,-,-,TRBV14,TGTGCCAGCAGCGGATTCAATCGGGGGATCACAGATACGCAGTATTTT,CASSGFNRGITDTQYF
TRBJ1-1,-,-,TRBV10-1,TGCGCCAGCAGCAGGGCTTGGGTTACGGGCACTGAAGCTTTCTTT,CASSRAWVTGTEAFF
TRBJ2-7,-,-,TRBV4-1,TGCGCCAGCAGCCAAGATCACGGGGGTTCGCCCTACGAGCAGTACTTC,CASSQDHGGSPYEQYF
TRBJ1-4,-,TRBD1,TRBV7-9,TGTGCCAGCAGCTTCCGGACAGGGGCTGAAAAACTGTTTTTT,CASSFRTGAEKLFF
TRBJ2-7,-,TRBD2,TRBV4-3,TGCGCCAGCAGCCACGGTAGCGGGGCCTCCTACGAGCAGTACTTC,CASSHGSGASYEQYF
TRBJ2-5,-,-,TRBV7-3,TGTGCCAGCAGCTTATTCGGCAGGGACCAAGAGACCCAGTACTTC,CASSLFGRDQETQYF
TRBJ2-5,-,TRBD1,TRBV19,TGTGCCAGTAGTTACCGACAGGGTACCAAAGAGACCCAGTACTTC,CASSYRQGTKETQYF
TRBJ1-6,-,-,TRBV6-5,TGTGCCAGCATGGGGGAGGGGAATAATTCACCCCTCCACTTT,CASMGEGNNSPLHF
TRBJ2-5,few,-,TRBV2,TGTGCCAGCAGTGGGATGAGGGCCCTCCAAGAGACCCAGTACTTC,CASSGMRALQETQYF
TRBJ1-4,few,TRBD1,TRBV28,TGTGCCAGCAGTTCGATAATCACAGGGGGAGCTAATGAAAAACTGTTTTTT,CASSSIITGGANEKLFF
TRBJ2-1,-,TRBD1,TRBV7-8,TGTGCCAGCATCAACCCGGGACAGGTAACCTCGAGCTCCTACAATGAGCAGTTCTTC,CASINPGQVTSSSYNEQFF
TRBJ2-1,-,-,TRBV6-1,TGTGCCAGCAGTGATTCTGGCAGTATCAATGAGCAGTTCTTC,CASSDSGSINEQFF
TRBJ2-1,-,-,TRBV5-6,TGTGCCAGCAGCTTGCTGAGAGATCGGCAGTTCTTC,CASSLLRDRQFF
TRBJ1-2,-,-,TRBV15,TGTGCCACCAGCAGAGACCGGGGGTCCCGGGATGGCTACACCTTC,CATSRDRGSRDGYTF
TRBJ2-7,-,-,TRBV2,TGTGCCAGCAGTGAAGTTTTCAGGGTCGAGCAGTACTTC,CASSEVFRVEQYF
TRBJ2-1,-,-,TRBV10-1,TGCGCCAGCAGGACTAAGGGTGGTCCGAATGAGCAGTTCTTC,CASRTKGGPNEQFF
TRBJ1-2,-,TRBD1,TRBV27,TGTGCCAGCAGTCCGGGACAGGGGATAAATGGCTACACCTTC,CASSPGQGINGYTF
TRBJ2-7,-,-,TRBV7-9,TGTGCCAGCAGCTCCCGACGGACAGACTTATCCTACGAGCAGTACTTC,CASSSRRTDLSYEQYF
TRBJ1-3,-,-,TRBV6-5,TGTGCCAGCAGTAGCGGTGGAACGATTGGAAACACCATATATTTT,CASSSGGTIGNTIYF
TRBJ1-5,-,TRBD1,TRBV2,TGTGCCAGCAGGGTGGGACAGGGAGCTTATAGCAATCAGCCCCAGCATTTT,CASRVGQGAYSNQPQHF
TRBJ1-2,-,TRBD1,TRBV7-2,TGTGCCAGCAGCACCAGGGGGCGAGGAGGCTATGGCTACACCTTC,CASSTRGRGGYGYTF
TRBJ1-4,-,TRBD1,TRBV7-2,TGTGCCAGCAGCTTCGCCGGGACAGGGGGTGAAAAACTGTTTTTT,CASSFAGTGGEKLFF
TRBJ2-7,few,-,TRBV9,TGTGCCAGCAGCGTAGCTGGGGGGAGCTCCTACGAGCAGTACTTC,CASSVAGGSSYEQYF
TRBJ1-1,-,TRBD1,TRBV9,TGTGCCAGCAGCCTTGGGACAGGGTTTCAGGCTTTCTTT,CASSLGTGFQAFF